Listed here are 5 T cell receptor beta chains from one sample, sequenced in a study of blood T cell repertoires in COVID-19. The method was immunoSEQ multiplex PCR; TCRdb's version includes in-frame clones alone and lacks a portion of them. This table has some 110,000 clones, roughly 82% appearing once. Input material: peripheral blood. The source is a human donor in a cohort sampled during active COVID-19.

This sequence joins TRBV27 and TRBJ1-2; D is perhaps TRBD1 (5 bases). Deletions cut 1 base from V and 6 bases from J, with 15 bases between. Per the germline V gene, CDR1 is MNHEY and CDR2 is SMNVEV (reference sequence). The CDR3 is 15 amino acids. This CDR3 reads CASSLYPSGGDGYTF. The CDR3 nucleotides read TGTGCCAGCAGTTTATATCCGTCGGGGGGGGATGGCTACACCTTC.

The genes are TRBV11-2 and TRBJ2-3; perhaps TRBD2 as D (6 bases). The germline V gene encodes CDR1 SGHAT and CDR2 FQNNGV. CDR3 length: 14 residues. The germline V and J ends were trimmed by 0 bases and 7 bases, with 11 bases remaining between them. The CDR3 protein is CASSLDNGRHTQYF. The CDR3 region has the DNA TGTGCCAGCAGCTTAGATAACGGGAGACATACGCAGTATTTT.

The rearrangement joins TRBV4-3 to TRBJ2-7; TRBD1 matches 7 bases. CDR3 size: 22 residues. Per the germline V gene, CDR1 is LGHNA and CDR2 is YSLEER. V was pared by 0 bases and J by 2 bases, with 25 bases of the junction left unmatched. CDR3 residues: CASSQDAPAIAITRDSTYEQYF. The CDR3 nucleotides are TGCGCCAGCAGCCAAGATGCCCCCGCTATTGCCATCACCCGGGACAGCACCTACGAGCAGTACTTC.

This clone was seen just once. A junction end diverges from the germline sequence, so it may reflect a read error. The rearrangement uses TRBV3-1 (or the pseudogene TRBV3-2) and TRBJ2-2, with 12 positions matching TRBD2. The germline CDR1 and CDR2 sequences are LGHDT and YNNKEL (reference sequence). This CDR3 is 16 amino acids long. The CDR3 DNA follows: TGTGCCAACAGCCGGACTAGCGGGATGAACACCGGGGAGCTGTTTTTT. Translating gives CANSRTSGMNTGELFF.

The CDR3 here is CASSWSINGPYEQYF. CDR3 sequence (DNA): TGTGCCAGCAGTTGGTCGATAAATGGCCCCTACGAGCAGTACTTC. V and J are TRBV27 and TRBJ2-7; D remains unclear. CDR1 and CDR2 from the germline V gene are MNHEY and SMNVEV (reference sequence). This CDR3 has 15 amino acids. The V gene lost 4 bases and the J gene lost 2 bases, with 15 bases spanning the gap.